This paragraph reports one TCR beta chain. The data were taken from a study of CD8 T cells in Susac syndrome. V lost 8 bases and J lost 0; bases outside the gene matches: 9. The germline CDR1 and CDR2 sequences are SQVTM and ANQGSEA. The CDR3 has 14 residues. Random hexamers served to reverse transcribe roughly 0.5 to 1 ug RNA. TCRdb passed the immunoSEQ multiplex PCR reads through MiXCR, listing each CDR3 protein once. The data show 100,000 to 150,000 distinct CDR3 sequences, approximately 96% seen once. This sequence joins TRBV29-1 and TRBJ1-1; 7 bases match TRBD1. The specimen sequenced was CD4+ T cells from PBMCs. The clonotype comes from a human donor in good health. This CDR3 reads CSLRRGPLNTEAFF. CDR3 DNA: TGCAGCCTTCGTAGGGGGCCTTTGAACACTGAAGCTTTCTTT.